The rows below give T cell receptor beta chains drawn from one sample of a study of shared clonotypes between healthy human individuals. Clones were read by immunoSEQ multiplex PCR, and TCRdb kept only the in-frame ones, dropping some. The data contain some 660,000 clones, 60% to 75% of them singletons. The sequenced sample was memory CD4+ T cells sorted from blood. All receptors derive from a woman aged 25 to 39 in good health. The CDR3 runs from the conserved cysteine through the conserved F or W. D genes are given only for firm matches.

D gene: NA
V gene: TRBV11-2
CDR3 length: 13
CDR3 protein: CASSLAGTYEQYF

D gene: NA
V gene: TRBV27
CDR3 length: 13
CDR3 protein: CASSLKTGYEQYF

D gene: TRBD1
V gene: TRBV11-2
CDR3 length: 16
CDR3 protein: CASSLRQGFGKNEQFF

D gene: TRBD1
V gene: TRBV10-1
CDR3 length: 13
CDR3 protein: CASSPRGQDEQYF

D gene: TRBD2
V gene: TRBV27
CDR3 length: 15
CDR3 protein: CASRMTGSGSVEQYF

D gene: NA
V gene: TRBV29-1
CDR3 length: 11
CDR3 protein: CSYYRDFGYTF

D gene: TRBD1
V gene: TRBV25-1
CDR3 length: 12
CDR3 protein: CASSPQGVRQFF

D gene: NA
V gene: TRBV5-1
CDR3 length: 16
CDR3 protein: CASSLEPGWVTGELFF

D gene: NA
V gene: TRBV7-8
CDR3 length: 13
CDR3 protein: CASSLTGTYGYTF

D gene: TRBD1
V gene: TRBV11-2
CDR3 length: 14
CDR3 protein: CASSSSQGDYGYTF

D gene: NA
V gene: TRBV7-8
CDR3 length: 14
CDR3 protein: CASSLGLLNTEAFF

D gene: NA
V gene: TRBV6-1
CDR3 length: 13
CDR3 protein: CASSLRGQTEAFF

D gene: NA
V gene: TRBV5-4
CDR3 length: 16
CDR3 protein: CASSITGRRTDNEQFF

D gene: NA
V gene: TRBV6-1
CDR3 length: 15
CDR3 protein: CASSELGAGNQPQHF

D gene: NA
V gene: TRBV7-2
CDR3 length: 13
CDR3 protein: CASSADGYYGYTF

D gene: NA
V gene: TRBV5-4
CDR3 length: 12
CDR3 protein: CASSFGQNIQYF

D gene: TRBD1
V gene: TRBV7-8
CDR3 length: 13
CDR3 protein: CASNKDRAYEQYF

D gene: NA
V gene: TRBV19
CDR3 length: 15
CDR3 protein: CASSIGRNSGNTIYF

D gene: NA
V gene: TRBV30
CDR3 length: 13
CDR3 protein: CAWSVGLNTEAFF

D gene: NA
V gene: TRBV29-1
CDR3 length: 14
CDR3 protein: CSIYNRDGGYEQYF

D gene: TRBD1
V gene: TRBV6-6
CDR3 length: 13
CDR3 protein: CASRRTGPEKLFF

D gene: NA
V gene: TRBV2
CDR3 length: 16
CDR3 protein: CASSEKGLGDRNTIYF

D gene: TRBD2
V gene: TRBV5-1
CDR3 length: 16
CDR3 protein: CASSHGTSGRGNEQFF

D gene: NA
V gene: TRBV7-2
CDR3 length: 15
CDR3 protein: CASTSQGGMSTEAFF

D gene: TRBD2
V gene: TRBV19
CDR3 length: 16
CDR3 protein: CASSIPAGVGRDTQYF

D gene: NA
V gene: TRBV5-1
CDR3 length: 15
CDR3 protein: CASSLLGTGANVLTF

D gene: TRBD2
V gene: TRBV4-1
CDR3 length: 17
CDR3 protein: CASSQPGTSGGTDTQYF

D gene: NA
V gene: TRBV5-1
CDR3 length: 15
CDR3 protein: CASSSGTGPTDTQYF

D gene: NA
V gene: TRBV7-7
CDR3 length: 15
CDR3 protein: CASSLQPTGTDTQYF

D gene: NA
V gene: TRBV27
CDR3 length: 13
CDR3 protein: CASSPTSSYEQYF

D gene: TRBD2
V gene: TRBV18
CDR3 length: 16
CDR3 protein: CASSPGSTSGSGEQYF

D gene: NA
V gene: TRBV28
CDR3 length: 15
CDR3 protein: CASSPSGTPAYEQYF

D gene: NA
V gene: TRBV27
CDR3 length: 13
CDR3 protein: CASTLRGSYGYTF